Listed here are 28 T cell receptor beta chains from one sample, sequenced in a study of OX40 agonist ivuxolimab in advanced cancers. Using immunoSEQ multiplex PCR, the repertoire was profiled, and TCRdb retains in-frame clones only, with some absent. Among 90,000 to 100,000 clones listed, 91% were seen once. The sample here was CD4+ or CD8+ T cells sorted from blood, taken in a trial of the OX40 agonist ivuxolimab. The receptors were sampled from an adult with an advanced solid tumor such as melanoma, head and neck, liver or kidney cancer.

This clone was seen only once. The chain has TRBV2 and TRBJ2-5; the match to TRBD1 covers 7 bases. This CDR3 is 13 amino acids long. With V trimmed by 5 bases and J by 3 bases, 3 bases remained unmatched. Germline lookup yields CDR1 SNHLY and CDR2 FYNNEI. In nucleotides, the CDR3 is TGTGCCAGCAGTATTGACAGGGAAGAGACCCAGTACTTC. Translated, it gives CASSIDREETQYF.

CDR3 sequence reads: CASSPGQGYQPQHF. The CDR3 DNA reads TGTGCCAGCAGTCCGGGACAGGGGTATCAGCCCCAGCATTTT. The gene calls are TRBV2 and TRBJ1-5, with 10 bases fitting TRBD1. V shed 5 bases and J 5 bases; nucleotides not matched to a gene: 3. There are 14 residues in the CDR3. Germline values: CDR1 SNHLY, CDR2 FYNNEI.

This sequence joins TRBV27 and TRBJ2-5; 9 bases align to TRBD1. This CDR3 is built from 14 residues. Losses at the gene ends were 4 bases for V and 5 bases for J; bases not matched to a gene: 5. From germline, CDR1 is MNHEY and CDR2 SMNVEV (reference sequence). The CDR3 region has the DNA TGTGCCAGCAGTTCACAGGGGGCGGGGGAGACCCAGTACTTC. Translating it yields CASSSQGAGETQYF.

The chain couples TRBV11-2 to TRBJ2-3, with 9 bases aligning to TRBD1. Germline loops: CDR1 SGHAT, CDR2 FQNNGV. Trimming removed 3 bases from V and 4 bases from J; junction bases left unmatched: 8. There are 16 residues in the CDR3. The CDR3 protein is CASSFQPTGGADTQYF. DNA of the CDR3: TGTGCCAGCAGCTTCCAGCCGACAGGGGGAGCAGATACGCAGTATTTT. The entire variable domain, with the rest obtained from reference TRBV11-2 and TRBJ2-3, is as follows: EAGVAQSPRYKIIEKRQSVAFWCNPISGHATLYWYQQILGQGPKLLIQFQNNGVVDDSQLPKDRFSAERLKGVDSTLKIQPAKLEDSAVYLCASSFQPTGGADTQYFGPGTRLTVL.

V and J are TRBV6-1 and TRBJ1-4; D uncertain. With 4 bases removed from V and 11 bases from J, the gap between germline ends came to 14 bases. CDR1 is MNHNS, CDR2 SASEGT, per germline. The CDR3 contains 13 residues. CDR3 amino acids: CASSAPSEVKLFF. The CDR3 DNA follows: TGTGCCAGCAGTGCGCCCTCAGAGGTGAAACTGTTTTTT.

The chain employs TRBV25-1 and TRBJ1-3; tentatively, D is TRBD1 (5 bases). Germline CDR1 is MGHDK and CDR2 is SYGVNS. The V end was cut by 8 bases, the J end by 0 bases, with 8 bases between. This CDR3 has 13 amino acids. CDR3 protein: CASRQSSGNTIYF. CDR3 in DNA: TGTGCCAGCCGACAGAGCTCTGGAAACACCATATATTTT.

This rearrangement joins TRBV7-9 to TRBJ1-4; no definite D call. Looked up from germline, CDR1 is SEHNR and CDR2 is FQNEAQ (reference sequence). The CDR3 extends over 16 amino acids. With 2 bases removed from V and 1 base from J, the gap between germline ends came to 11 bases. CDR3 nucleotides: TGTGCCAGCAGCTTATCTGCGGGTGTAACTAATGAAAAACTGTTTTTT. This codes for CASSLSAGVTNEKLFF.

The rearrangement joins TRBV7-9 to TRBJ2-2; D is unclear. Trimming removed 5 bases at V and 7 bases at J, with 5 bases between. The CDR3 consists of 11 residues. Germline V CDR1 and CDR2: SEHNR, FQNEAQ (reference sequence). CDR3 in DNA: TGTGCCAGCAGCCCTTACGGGGAGCTGTTTTTT. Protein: CASSPYGELFF.

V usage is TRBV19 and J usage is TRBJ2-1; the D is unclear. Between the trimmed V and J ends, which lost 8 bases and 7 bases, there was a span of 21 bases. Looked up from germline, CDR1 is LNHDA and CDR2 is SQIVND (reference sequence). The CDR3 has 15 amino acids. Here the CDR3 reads CASGEISNLGNEQFF. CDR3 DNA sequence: TGTGCCAGTGGGGAAATATCGAACTTGGGTAATGAGCAGTTCTTC.

CDR3 sequence: CASSSGTGGTEAFF. CDR3 nucleotide sequence: TGTGCCAGCAGCTCCGGGACAGGGGGCACTGAAGCTTTCTTT. The genes are TRBV7-2 and TRBJ1-1; 11 bases match TRBD1. The germline CDR1 and CDR2 sequences are SGHTA and FQGNSA. This CDR3 has 14 residues. V trimming: 4 bases; J trimming: 4 bases; junction bases outside the gene matches: 2.

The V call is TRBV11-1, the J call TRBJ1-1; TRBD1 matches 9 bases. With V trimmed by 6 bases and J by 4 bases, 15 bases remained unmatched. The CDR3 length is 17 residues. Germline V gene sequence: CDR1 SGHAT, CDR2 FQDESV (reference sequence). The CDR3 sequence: CASSQTQGAGWGTEAFF. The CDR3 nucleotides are TGTGCCAGCAGTCAAACACAGGGGGCCGGATGGGGCACTGAAGCTTTCTTT.

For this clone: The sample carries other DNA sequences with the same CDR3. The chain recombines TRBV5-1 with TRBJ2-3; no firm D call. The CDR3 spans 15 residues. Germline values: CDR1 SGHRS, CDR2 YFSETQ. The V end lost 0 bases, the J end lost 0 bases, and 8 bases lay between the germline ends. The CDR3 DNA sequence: TGCGCCAGCAGCTTGGACGCGGCTAGCACAGATACGCAGTATTTT. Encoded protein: CASSLDAASTDTQYF.

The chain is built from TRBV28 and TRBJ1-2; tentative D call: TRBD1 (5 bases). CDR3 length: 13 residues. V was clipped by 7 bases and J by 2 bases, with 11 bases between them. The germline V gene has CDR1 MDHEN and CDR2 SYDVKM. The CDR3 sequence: CASTRRQNYGYTF. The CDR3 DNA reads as TGTGCCAGCACCCGCCGACAGAACTATGGCTACACCTTC.

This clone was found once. The CDR3 nucleotides are TGTGCCAGCAGCCTACGGACAGGTCACTCTAAGCTGTTTTTT. It specifies CASSLRTGHSKLFF. The chain links TRBV21-1 to TRBJ2-2; the table names TRBD1, a call not compared with the DNA. TRBV21-1 is flagged as a pseudogene. This CDR3 comprises 14 residues.

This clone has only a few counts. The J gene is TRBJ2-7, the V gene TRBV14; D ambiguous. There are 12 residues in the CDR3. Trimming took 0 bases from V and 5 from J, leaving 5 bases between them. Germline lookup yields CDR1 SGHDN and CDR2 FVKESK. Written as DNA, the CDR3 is TGTGCCAGCAGCCAAGATTGGGACGAGCAGTACTTC. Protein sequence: CASSQDWDEQYF.

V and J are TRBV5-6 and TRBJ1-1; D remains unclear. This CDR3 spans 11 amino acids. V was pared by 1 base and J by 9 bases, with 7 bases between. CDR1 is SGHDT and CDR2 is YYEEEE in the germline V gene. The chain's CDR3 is CASSLNGKAFF. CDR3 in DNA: TGTGCCAGCAGCTTGAACGGGAAAGCTTTCTTT.

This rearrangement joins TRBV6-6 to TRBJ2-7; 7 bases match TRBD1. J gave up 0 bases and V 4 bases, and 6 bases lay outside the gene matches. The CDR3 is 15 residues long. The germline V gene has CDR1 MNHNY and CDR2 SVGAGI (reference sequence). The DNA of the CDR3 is TGTGCCAGCAGTTCCCCCGCAGGGGGCTCCTACGAGCAGTACTTC. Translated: CASSSPAGGSYEQYF.

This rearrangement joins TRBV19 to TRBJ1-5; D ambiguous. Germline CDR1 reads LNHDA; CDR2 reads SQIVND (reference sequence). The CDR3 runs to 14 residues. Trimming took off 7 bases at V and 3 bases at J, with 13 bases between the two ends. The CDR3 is CASKTREINQPQHF. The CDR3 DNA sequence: TGTGCCAGTAAGACCCGAGAAATCAATCAGCCCCAGCATTTT.

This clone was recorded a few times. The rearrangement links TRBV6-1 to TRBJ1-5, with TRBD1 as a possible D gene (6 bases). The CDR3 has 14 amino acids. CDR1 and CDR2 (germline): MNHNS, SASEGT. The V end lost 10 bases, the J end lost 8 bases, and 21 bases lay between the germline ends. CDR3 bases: TGTGCCACCTATTCGTACAGGGTGGGGAAGCCCCAGCATTTT. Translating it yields CATYSYRVGKPQHF.

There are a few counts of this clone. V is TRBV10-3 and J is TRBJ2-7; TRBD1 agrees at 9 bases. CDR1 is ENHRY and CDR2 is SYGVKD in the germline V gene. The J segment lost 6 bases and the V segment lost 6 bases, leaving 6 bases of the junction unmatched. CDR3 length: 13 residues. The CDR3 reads CAISWDREGEQYF. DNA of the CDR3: TGTGCCATCAGCTGGGACAGGGAAGGCGAGCAGTACTTC.

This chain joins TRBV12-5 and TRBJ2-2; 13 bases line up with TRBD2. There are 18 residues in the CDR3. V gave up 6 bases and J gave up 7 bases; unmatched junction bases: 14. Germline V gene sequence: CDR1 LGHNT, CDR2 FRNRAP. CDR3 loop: CASGRPLTLAGGIGELFF. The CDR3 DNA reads TGTGCTAGTGGCCGCCCCTTAACACTAGCGGGAGGGATCGGGGAGCTGTTTTTT.

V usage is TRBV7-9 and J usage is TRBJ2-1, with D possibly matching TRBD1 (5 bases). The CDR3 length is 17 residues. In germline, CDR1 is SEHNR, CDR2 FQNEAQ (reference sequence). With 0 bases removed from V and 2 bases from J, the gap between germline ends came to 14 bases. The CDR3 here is CASSLAQGRFTYNEQFF. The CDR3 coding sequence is TGTGCCAGCAGCTTAGCCCAGGGTCGATTCACCTACAATGAGCAGTTCTTC.

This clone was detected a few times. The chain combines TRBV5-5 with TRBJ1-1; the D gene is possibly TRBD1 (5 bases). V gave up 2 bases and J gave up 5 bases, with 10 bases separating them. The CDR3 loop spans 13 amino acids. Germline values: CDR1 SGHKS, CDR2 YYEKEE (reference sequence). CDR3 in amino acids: CASSLGERTEAFF. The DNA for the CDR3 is TGTGCCAGCAGCTTAGGGGAGCGGACTGAAGCTTTCTTT.

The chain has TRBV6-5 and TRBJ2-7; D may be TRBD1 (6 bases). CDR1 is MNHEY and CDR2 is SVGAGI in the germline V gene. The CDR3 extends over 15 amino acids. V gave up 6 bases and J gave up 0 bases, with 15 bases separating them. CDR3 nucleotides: TGTGCCAGCAGCAGACCGGGACACTTCTCCTACGAGCAGTACTTC. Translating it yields CASSRPGHFSYEQYF.

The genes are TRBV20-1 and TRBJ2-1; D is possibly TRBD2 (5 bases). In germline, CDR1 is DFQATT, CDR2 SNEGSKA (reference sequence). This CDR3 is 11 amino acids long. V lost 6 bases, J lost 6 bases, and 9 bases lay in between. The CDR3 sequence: CSAREPNEQFF. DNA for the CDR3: TGCAGTGCGAGGGAACCCAATGAGCAGTTCTTC.

The CDR3 sequence: CASSYGRYEQYF. The CDR3 bases are TGTGCCAGCAGTTACGGCCGCTACGAGCAGTACTTC. The chain joins TRBV6-5 to TRBJ2-7; D uncertain. V shed 2 bases and J shed 3 bases, with 5 bases lying between them. CDR3 length: 12 amino acids. Per the germline V gene, CDR1 is MNHEY and CDR2 is SVGAGI.

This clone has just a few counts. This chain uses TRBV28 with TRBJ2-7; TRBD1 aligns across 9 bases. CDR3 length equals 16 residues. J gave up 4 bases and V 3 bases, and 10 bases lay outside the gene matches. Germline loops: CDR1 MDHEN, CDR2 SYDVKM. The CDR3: CASSFAGTGRPYEQYF. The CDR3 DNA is TGTGCCAGCAGTTTCGCTGGGACAGGGCGACCTTACGAGCAGTACTTC. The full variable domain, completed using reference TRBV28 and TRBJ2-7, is DVKVTQSSRYLVKRTGEKVFLECVQDMDHENMFWYRQDPGLGLRLIYFSYDVKMKEKGDIPEGYSVSREKKERFSLILESASTNQTSMYLCASSFAGTGRPYEQYFGPGTRLTVT.

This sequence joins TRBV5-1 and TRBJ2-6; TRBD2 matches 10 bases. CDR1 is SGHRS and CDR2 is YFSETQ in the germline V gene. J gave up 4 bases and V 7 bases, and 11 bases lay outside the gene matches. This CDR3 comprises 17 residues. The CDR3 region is CASGSGTSDSGANVLTF. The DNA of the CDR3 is TGCGCCAGCGGATCCGGGACTAGCGATTCAGGGGCCAACGTCCTGACTTTC.